This TCR beta chain was found in a study of T cells in Graves' hyperthyroidism and ophthalmopathy. The study, taken as a whole, reports: Most thyroid clonotypes with frequency above 0.001 were detected in blood.

On this clonotype itself: The antigen remains undetermined.

Hyperthyroidism of Graves' type that showed no ophthalmopathy progression within 18 months was stable. This CDR3 region has 17 residues. J was trimmed by 6 bases and V by 2 bases; bases with no gene match: 9. Germline V CDR1 and CDR2: KGHDR, SFDVKD. RNA transcripts were the template for amplifying TCR beta CDR3 regions. In the first-round RT-PCR of the TCR CDR3, the HTBI primer set was used. TCRdb fed the multiplex PCR reads into MiXCR, producing one record per CDR3 protein. The sample consists of 500,000 to 750,000 distinct CDR3 sequences, around 45% of them appearing once. What was sequenced was peripheral blood or thyroid tissue (not recorded which). This chain uses TRBV24-1 with TRBJ2-1; 10 positions agree with TRBD2. The sequence derives from a woman between 18 and 30 years old with Graves' hyperthyroidism. CDR3 region: CATSDSPPRTSGNEQFF. CDR3 in DNA: TGTGCCACCAGTGATTCCCCCCCCAGGACTAGCGGCAATGAGCAGTTCTTC.